This passage covers 5 T cell receptor beta chains from one sample sequenced in a study of blood T cells in healthy people across ages. The use of a sample-barcoded 5' primer and a J-beta primer mix characterized a second PCR of 7 to 11 cycles. TCRdb fed the 5' RACE reads into MiXCR, producing one record per CDR3 protein. The sample holds approximately 940,000 distinct CDR3 sequences; approximately 49% are singletons and the top ten take about an eighth. The specimen sequenced was blood. The source is a man aged 30-40 years in good health.

The rearrangement links TRBV20-1 to TRBJ2-3; D perhaps matches TRBD2 (6 bases). The germline V and J ends were trimmed by 3 bases and 5 bases, with 12 bases remaining between them. This CDR3 spans 13 amino acids. The germline V gene has CDR1 DFQATT and CDR2 SNEGSKA (reference sequence). CDR3 sequence: CSASSEGKDTQYF. CDR3 sequence (DNA): TGCAGTGCTAGTTCGGAGGGGAAAGATACGCAGTATTTT.

This clonotype appeared a few times. The chain joins TRBV7-2 to TRBJ2-3; D perhaps matches TRBD2 (7 bases). V was trimmed by 5 bases and J by 1 base, leaving 16 bases between them. Germline loops: CDR1 SGHTA, CDR2 FQGNSA. There are 16 residues in the CDR3. The CDR3 is CASSGLAGARTDTQYF. In nucleotides, the CDR3 is TGTGCCAGCAGCGGACTGGCGGGGGCACGCACAGATACGCAGTATTTT.

Worth noting for this clonotype: This may stem from a read error, because a much larger clone lies one nucleotide away. V usage is TRBV6-2 or TRBV6-3 and J usage is TRBJ2-1; 7 bases align to TRBD2. J gave up 9 bases and V 5 bases, and 10 bases lay outside the gene matches. Germline V gene data show CDR1 as MNHEY and CDR2 as SVGEGT. The length of the CDR3 is 14 residues. In DNA form, the CDR3 reads TGTGCCAGCAGTCCTTCTAGCGGCCACAGTGAGCAGTTCTTC. Amino acids: CASSPSSGHSEQFF.

This clonotype was seen a handful of times. The rearrangement joins TRBV11-2 to TRBJ1-3; TRBD1 matches 7 bases. CDR1 is SGHAT and CDR2 is FQNNGV in the germline V gene. The CDR3 runs 15 residues. The trim removed 5 bases at V and 1 base at J, leaving 5 bases unmatched. Here the CDR3 reads CASSVDRASGNTIYF. The DNA for the CDR3 is TGTGCCAGCAGCGTTGACAGGGCGTCTGGAAACACCATATATTTT.

The chain employs TRBV7-2 and TRBJ2-6, with D perhaps matching TRBD2 (5 bases). The germline V gene has CDR1 SGHTA and CDR2 FQGNSA. The V end was cut by 6 bases, the J end by 2 bases, with 17 bases between. The CDR3 totals 17 residues. CDR3 bases: TGTGCCAGCAGACCGAGGACTGCTAGAGCTGGGGCCAACGTCCTGACTTTC. Its protein product is CASRPRTARAGANVLTF.